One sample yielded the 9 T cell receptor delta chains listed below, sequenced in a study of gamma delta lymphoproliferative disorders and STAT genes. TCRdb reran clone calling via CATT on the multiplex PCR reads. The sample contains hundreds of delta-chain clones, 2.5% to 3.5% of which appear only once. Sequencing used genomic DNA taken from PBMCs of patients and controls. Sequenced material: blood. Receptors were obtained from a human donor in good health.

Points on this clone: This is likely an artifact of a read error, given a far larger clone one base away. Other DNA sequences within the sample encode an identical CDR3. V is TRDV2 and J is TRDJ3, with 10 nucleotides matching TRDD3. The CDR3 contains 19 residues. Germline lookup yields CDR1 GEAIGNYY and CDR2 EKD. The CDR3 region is CACDLTGGSTSWDTRQMFF. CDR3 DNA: TGTGCCTGTGATCTGACTGGGGGATCCACCTCCTGGGACACCCGACAGATGTTCTTC.

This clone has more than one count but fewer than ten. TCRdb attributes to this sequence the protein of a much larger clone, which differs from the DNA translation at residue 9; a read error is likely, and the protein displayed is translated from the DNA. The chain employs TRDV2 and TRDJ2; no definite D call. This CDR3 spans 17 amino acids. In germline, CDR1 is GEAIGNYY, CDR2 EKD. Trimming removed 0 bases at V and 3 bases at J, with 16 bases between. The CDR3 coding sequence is TGTGCCTGTGACACCGTGGCTCGGAATACTCTGACAGCACAACTCTTCTTT. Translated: CACDTVARNTLTAQLFF.

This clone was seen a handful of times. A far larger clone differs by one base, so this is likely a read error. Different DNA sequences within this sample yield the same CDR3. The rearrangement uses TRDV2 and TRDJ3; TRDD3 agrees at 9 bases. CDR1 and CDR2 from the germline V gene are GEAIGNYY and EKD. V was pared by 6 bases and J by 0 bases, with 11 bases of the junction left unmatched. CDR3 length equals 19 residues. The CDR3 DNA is TGTGCCTGTTCCTTACTGGGGGACGAAAGCTCCTGGGACACCCGACAGATGTTTTTC. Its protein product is CACSLLGDESSWDTRQMFF.

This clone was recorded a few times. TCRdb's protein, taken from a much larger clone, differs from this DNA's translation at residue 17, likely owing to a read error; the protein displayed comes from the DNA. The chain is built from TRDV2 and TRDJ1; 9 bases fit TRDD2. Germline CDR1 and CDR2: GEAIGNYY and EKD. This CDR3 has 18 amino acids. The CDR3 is CACVLVSFLPTDTDKLTF. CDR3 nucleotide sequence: TGTGCCTGTGTTCTAGTCTCCTTCCTACCCACCGACACCGATAAACTCACCTTT.

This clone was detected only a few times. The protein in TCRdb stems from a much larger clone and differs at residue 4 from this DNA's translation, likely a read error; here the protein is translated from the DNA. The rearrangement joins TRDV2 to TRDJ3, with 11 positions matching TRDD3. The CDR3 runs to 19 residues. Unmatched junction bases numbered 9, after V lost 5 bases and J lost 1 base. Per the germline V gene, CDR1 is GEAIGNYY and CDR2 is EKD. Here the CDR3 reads CACVTLGDKESWDTRQMFF. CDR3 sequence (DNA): TGTGCCTGTGTCACACTGGGGGATAAGGAGTCCTGGGACACCCGACAGATGTTTTTC.

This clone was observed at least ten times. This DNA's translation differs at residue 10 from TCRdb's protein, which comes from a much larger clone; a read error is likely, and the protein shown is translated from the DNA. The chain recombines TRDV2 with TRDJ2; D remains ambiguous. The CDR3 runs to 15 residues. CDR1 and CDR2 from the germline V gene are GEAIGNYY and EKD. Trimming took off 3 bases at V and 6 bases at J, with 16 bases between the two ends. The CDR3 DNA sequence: TGTGCCTGTGACGCCGTTGAATCCTTGGCAGCACAACTCTTCTTT. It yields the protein CACDAVESLAAQLFF.

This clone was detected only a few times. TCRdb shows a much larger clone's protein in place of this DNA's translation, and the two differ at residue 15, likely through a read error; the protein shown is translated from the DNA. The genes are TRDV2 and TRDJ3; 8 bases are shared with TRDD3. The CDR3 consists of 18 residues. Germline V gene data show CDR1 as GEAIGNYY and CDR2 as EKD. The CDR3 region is CACVTLGGSSWDTRRMFF. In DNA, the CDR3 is TGTGCCTGTGTCACACTGGGGGGAAGCTCCTGGGACACCCGACGGATGTTTTTC.

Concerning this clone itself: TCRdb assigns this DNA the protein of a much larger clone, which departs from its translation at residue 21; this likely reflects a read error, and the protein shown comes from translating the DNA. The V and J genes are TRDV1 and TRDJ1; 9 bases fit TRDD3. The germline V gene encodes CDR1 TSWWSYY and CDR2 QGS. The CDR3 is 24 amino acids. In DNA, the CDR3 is TGTGCTCTTGGGGAACTGAGGTTCCTCTACTTTGGAGTACTGGGGGACCAGCACACCGATAACCTCATCTTT. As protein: CALGELRFLYFGVLGDQHTDNLIF.

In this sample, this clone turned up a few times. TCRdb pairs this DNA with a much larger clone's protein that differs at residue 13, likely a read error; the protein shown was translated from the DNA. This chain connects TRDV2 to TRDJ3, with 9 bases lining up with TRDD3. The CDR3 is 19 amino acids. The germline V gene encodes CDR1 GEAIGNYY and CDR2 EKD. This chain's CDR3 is CACSLLGDESSWGTRQMFF. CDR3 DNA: TGTGCCTGTTCTTTACTGGGGGACGAAAGCTCCTGGGGCACCCGACAGATGTTTTTC.